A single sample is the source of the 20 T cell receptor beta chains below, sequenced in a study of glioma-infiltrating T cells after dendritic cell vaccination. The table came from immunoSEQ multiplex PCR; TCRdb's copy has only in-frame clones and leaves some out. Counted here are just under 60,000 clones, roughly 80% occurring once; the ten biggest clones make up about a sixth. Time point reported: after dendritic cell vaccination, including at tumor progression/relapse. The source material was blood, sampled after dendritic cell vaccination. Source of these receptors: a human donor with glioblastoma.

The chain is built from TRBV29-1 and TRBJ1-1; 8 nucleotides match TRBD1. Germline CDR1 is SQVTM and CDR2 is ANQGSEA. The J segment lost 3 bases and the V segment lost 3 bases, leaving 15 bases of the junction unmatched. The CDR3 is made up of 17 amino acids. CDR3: CSVDMTGESLWDTEAFF. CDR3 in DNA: TGCAGCGTTGACATGACAGGGGAGAGTCTCTGGGACACTGAAGCTTTCTTT.

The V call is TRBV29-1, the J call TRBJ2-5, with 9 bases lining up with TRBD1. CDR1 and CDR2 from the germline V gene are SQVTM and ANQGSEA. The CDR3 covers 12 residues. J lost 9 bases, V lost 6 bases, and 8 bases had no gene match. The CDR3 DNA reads TGCAGCGTCTGGACAGGGGAAGGGGCCCAGTACTTC. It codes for CSVWTGEGAQYF.

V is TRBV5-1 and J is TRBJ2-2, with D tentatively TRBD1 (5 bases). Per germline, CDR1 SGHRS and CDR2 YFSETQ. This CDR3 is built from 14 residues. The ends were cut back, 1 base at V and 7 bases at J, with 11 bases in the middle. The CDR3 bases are TGCGCCAGCAGCTTGACCCAGGGTGGCGGGGAGCTGTTTTTT. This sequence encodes CASSLTQGGGELFF.

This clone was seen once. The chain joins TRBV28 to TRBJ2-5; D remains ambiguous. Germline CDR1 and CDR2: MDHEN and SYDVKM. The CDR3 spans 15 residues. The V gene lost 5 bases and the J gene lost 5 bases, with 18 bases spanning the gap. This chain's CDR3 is CASSAAGQTEETQYF. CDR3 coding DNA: TGTGCCAGCAGTGCAGCCGGCCAGACTGAGGAGACCCAGTACTTC. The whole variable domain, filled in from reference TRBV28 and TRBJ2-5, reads DVKVTQSSRYLVKRTGEKVFLECVQDMDHENMFWYRQDPGLGLRLIYFSYDVKMKEKGDIPEGYSVSREKKERFSLILESASTNQTSMYLCASSAAGQTEETQYFGPGTRLLVL.

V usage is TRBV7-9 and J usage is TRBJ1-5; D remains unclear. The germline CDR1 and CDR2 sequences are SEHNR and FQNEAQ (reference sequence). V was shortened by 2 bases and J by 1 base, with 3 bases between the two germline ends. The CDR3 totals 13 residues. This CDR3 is CASSLSSNQPQHF. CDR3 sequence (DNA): TGTGCCAGCAGCTTATCAAGCAATCAGCCCCAGCATTTT.

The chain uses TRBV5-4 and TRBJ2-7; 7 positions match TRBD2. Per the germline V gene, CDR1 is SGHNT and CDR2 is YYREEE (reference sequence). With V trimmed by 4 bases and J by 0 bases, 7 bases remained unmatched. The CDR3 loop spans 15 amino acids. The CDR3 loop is CASSQPLANSYEQYF. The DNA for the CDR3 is TGTGCCAGCAGCCAACCACTAGCGAACTCCTACGAGCAGTACTTC.

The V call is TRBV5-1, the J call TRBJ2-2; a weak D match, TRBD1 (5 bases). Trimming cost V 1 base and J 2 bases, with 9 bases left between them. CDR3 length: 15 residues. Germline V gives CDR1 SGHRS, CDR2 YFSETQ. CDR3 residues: CASSLFGQNTGELFF. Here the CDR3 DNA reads TGCGCCAGCAGCTTGTTTGGACAAAACACCGGGGAGCTGTTTTTT.

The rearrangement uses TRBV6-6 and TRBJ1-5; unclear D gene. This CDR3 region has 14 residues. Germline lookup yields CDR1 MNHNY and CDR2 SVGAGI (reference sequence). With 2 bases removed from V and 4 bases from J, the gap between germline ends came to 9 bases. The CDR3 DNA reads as TGTGCCAGCAGTTACGGGCGGGAGAATCAGCCCCAGCATTTT. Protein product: CASSYGRENQPQHF.

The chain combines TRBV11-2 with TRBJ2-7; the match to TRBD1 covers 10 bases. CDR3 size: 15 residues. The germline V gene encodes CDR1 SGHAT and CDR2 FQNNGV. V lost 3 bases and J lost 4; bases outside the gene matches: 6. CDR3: CASSLGDRGPYEQYF. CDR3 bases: TGTGCCAGCAGCTTGGGGGACAGGGGACCATACGAGCAGTACTTC.

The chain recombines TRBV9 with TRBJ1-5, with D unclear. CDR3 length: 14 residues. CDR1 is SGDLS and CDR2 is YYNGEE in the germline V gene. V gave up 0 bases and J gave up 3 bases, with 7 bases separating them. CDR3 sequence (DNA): TGTGCCAGCAGCGTAGGGCCCTTCAATCAGCCCCAGCATTTT. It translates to CASSVGPFNQPQHF. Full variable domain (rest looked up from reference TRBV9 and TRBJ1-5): DSGVTQTPKHLITATGQRVTLRCSPRSGDLSVYWYQQSLDQGLQFLIQYYNGEERAKGNILERFSAQQFPDLHSELNLSSLELGDSALYFCASSVGPFNQPQHFGDGTRLSIL.

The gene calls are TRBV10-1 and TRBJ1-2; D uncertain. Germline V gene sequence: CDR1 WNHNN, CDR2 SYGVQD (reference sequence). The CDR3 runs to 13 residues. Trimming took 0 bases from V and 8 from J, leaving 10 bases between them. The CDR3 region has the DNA TGCGCCAGCAGTGAGTCCACCAGCGGCGGCTACACCTTC. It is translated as CASSESTSGGYTF.

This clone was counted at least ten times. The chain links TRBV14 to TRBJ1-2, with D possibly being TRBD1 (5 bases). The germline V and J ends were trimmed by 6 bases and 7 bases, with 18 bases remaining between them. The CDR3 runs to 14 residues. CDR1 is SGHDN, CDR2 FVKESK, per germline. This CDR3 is CASSGGDGYGGYTF. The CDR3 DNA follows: TGTGCCAGCAGTGGAGGGGATGGTTATGGTGGCTACACCTTC.

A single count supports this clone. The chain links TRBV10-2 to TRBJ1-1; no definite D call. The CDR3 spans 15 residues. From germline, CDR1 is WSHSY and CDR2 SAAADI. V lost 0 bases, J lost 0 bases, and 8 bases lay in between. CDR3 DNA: TGCGCCAGCAGTGAGTCTCATCCCATGAACACTGAAGCTTTCTTT. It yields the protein CASSESHPMNTEAFF.

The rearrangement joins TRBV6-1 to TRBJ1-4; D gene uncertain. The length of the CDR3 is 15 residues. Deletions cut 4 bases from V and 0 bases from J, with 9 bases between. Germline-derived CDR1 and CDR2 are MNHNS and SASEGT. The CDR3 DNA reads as TGTGCCAGCAGTGCCCAAGCCTCAACTAATGAAAAACTGTTTTTT. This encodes CASSAQASTNEKLFF.

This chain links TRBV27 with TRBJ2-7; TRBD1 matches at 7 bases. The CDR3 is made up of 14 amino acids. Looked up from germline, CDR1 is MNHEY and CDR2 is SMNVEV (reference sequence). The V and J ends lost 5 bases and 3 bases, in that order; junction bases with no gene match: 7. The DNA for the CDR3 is TGTGCCAGCAGTCGCGACAGGGTTCTCTACGAGCAGTACTTC. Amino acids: CASSRDRVLYEQYF.

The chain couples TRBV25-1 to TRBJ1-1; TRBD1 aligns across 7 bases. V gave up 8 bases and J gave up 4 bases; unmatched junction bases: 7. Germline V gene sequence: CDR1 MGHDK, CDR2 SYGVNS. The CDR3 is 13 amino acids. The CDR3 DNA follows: TGTGCCAGCCTAAGGACAGGAGGCACTGAAGCTTTCTTT. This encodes CASLRTGGTEAFF.

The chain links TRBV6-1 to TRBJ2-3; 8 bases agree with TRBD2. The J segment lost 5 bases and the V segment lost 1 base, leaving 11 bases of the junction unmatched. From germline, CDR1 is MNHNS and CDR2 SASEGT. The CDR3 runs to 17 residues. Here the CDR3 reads CASSEVLTGGRRDTQYF. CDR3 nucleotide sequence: TGTGCCAGCAGTGAAGTCCTTACGGGGGGGCGGAGAGATACGCAGTATTTT.

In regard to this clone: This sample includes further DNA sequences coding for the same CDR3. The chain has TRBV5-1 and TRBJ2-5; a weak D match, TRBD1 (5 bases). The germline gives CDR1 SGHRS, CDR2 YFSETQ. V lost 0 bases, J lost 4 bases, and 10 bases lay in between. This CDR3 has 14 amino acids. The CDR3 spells CASSLEAGSETQYF. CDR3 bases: TGCGCCAGCAGCTTGGAGGCAGGGTCAGAGACCCAGTACTTC.

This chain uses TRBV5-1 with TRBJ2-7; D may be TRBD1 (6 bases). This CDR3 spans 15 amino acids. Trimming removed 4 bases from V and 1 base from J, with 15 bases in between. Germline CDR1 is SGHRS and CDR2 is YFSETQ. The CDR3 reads CASSVGQAYSYEQYF. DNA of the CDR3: TGCGCCAGCAGCGTGGGACAAGCCTATTCCTACGAGCAGTACTTC.

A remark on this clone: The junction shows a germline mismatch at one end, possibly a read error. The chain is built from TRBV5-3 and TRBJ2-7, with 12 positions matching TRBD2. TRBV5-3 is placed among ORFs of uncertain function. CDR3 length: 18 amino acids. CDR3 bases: TGTGCCAGAAGGTTGGGACTAGCGGGCCCTCGGGTACCCTACGAGCAGTACTTC. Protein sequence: CARRLGLAGPRVPYEQYF.